This TCR beta chain was recorded in a study of cytomegalovirus exposure and HLA in healthy donors. This clone appeared a few times. Its antigen is currently unknown. The CDR3 consists of 13 residues. Germline CDR1 reads LNHDA; CDR2 reads SQIVND (reference sequence). V gave up 6 bases and J gave up 9 bases, with 15 bases separating them. The study's findings and limits: Usually a TCR sequence was rare, but some public TCRs were found in many donors. Roughly uniform sequencing depth across donors was assumed, possibly incorrectly.

A multiplex PCR was run with 60 Vbeta primers and 13 Jbeta primers. Some clones are missing from TCRdb's copy, which holds only in-frame ones; the method was immunoSEQ multiplex PCR. The data show roughly 190,000 clones, with roughly 80% seen just once and approximately 3.8% held by the top ten. This TCR came from a man aged 45-65 years in good health and CMV-seronegative. The chain is built from TRBV19 and TRBJ1-5; no firm D call. Sequenced sample: PBMCs. The CDR3 region is CASSKLGAVPQHF. In DNA form, the CDR3 reads TGTGCCAGTAGCAAACTGGGAGCGGTGCCCCAGCATTTT.